The entry below describes one T cell receptor (beta chain). Its antigen remains unknown. This sample was taken from a study of early T cells in non-severe SARS-CoV-2 infection. Overall study: Sequencing input comprised bulk RNA from unsorted whole blood; chain pairing was not available.

Individual cDNA molecules received unique molecular identifiers. TCRdb analysed the 5' RACE reads with MiXCR anew, one entry per CDR3 protein. The sample includes roughly 71,000 distinct CDR3 sequences, over 10% of them seen just once. Study findings and constraints: Matching results from VDJdb favored anti-spike CD8 responses, leaving private and CD4 specificities undetected.

Germline V CDR1 and CDR2: ENHRY, SYGVKD. The CDR3 loop spans 12 amino acids. V shed 6 bases and J shed 3 bases, with 8 bases lying between them. This receptor was identified in an adult who was a healthcare worker with PCR-confirmed SARS-CoV-2 infection or an uninfected control (not recorded which). The chain has TRBV10-3 and TRBJ1-2; possible D gene TRBD1, 5 bases. The material sequenced was whole blood. The chain's CDR3 is CAISRVDYGYTF. The CDR3 nucleotides read TGTGCCATCAGCAGGGTTGACTATGGCTACACCTTC.